These T cell receptor beta chains were read from a single sample in a study of blood T cell repertoires in COVID-19. This table comes from immunoSEQ multiplex PCR, and its TCRdb copy is limited to in-frame clones, with some not included. The sample consists of some 230,000 clones, just under 85% of them appearing once. What was sequenced was PBMCs or T cells enriched from blood (not recorded which). These receptors were taken from a middle-aged man who had recovered from COVID-19. CDR3s include the opening cysteine and the closing phenylalanine or tryptophan.

TRBJ2-5	TRBV5-6	CASSPRLTGFRETQYF
TRBJ2-3	TRBV19	CASSIFQDTQYF
TRBJ2-7	TRBV10-2	CASSTGVSEQYF
TRBJ2-5	TRBV5-1	CASSLDGGSRETQYF
TRBJ2-1	TRBV5-1	CASSRGTSGSSYNEQFF
TRBJ2-4	TRBV19	CASSIDLAGGVSAKNIQYF
TRBJ2-3	TRBV28	CASKGGGMNTQYF
TRBJ2-1	TRBV5-1	CASTTSPDIEQFF
TRBJ1-6	TRBV10-3	CAISDPGQGASPLHF
TRBJ2-7	TRBV7-2	CASSVIAGTGSYEQYF
TRBJ2-7	TRBV3-1/TRBV3-2	CASSQSQGEIYEQYF
TRBJ1-3	TRBV3-1/TRBV3-2	CASSNRQGARSSGNTIYF
TRBJ1-2	TRBV28	CASSSQGNYGYTF
TRBJ1-4	TRBV28	CASSSPPTGGVGTNEKLFF
TRBJ1-5	TRBV6-5	CASRLSRWSQPQHF
TRBJ2-2	TRBV7-3	CASSPWGQGGELFF
TRBJ2-1	TRBV7-6	CASSTAGRARAWVNEQFF
TRBJ1-1	TRBV7-8	CASHPGGAEAFF
TRBJ1-2	TRBV3-1/TRBV3-2	CASSRDTAGYTF
TRBJ2-5	TRBV5-5	CASSRVKGGGVEQETQYF
TRBJ2-1	TRBV2	CASSARLAGGFNEQFF
TRBJ2-1	TRBV4-1	CASSHPGTSGSPEQFF
TRBJ1-6	TRBV5-8	CASSTQGIISHSPLHF
TRBJ2-5	TRBV20-1	CSASARGLETQYF
TRBJ2-3	TRBV4-2	CASSHGLAGVGDTQYF
TRBJ2-5	TRBV5-1	CASSIGRGNQETQYF
TRBJ1-4	TRBV9	CASSGGTGATNEKLFF
TRBJ2-5	TRBV3-1/TRBV3-2	CASSPEGSLGETQYF
TRBJ2-7	TRBV28	CASRPETARSYEQYF
TRBJ1-1	TRBV7-9	CASSFPGTGGITEAFF
TRBJ1-5	TRBV19	CASSIGGRGNNQPQHF
TRBJ2-3	TRBV27	CASSSYPETGDTQYF
TRBJ2-7	TRBV6-5	CASSSDRGGEQYF